The rows below give T cell receptor beta chains drawn from one sample of a study of CD8 T cells in Susac syndrome. TCRdb redid the calling of the immunoSEQ multiplex PCR reads with MiXCR, one entry per CDR3 protein. The sample shows roughly 160,000 distinct CDR3 sequences, 95% to 97% of them seen only once. Source material: CD4+ T cells from PBMCs. The origin of the receptors is a human donor with Susac syndrome. Both conserved end residues are part of each CDR3. A D gene is named only where the DNA matches it firmly. Rows give clone size only sometimes, using once, few, many, or a class for an expanded clone.

J	size	V	D	DNA	CDR3
TRBJ2-1	once	TRBV7-9	TRBD2	TGTGCCAGCAGCCCACGACTAGCGGGGGGCCTCTTCGCTGAGCAGTTCTTC	CASSPRLAGGLFAEQFF
TRBJ2-5	-	TRBV12-5	TRBD1	TGTGCTAGTGGTCCGGGACAGGTAAACCAAGAGACCCAGTACTTC	CASGPGQVNQETQYF
TRBJ2-5	-	TRBV2	-	TGTGCCTCCGGGGGGACCCAGTACTTC	CASGGTQYF
TRBJ2-5	once	TRBV2	-	TGTGCCAGCAGGTCAGGGCGGCAAGAGACCCAGTACTTC	CASRSGRQETQYF
TRBJ1-2	-	TRBV20-1	TRBD1	TGCAGTGCCCTAGGGGACAGTGGGGCGCGGGGCTACACCTTC	CSALGDSGARGYTF
TRBJ2-6	-	TRBV27	TRBD1	TGTGCCAGCAGTTCCCCGGGCGTGGCAGGGGGCCTCTCTGGGGCCAACGTCCTGACTTTC	CASSSPGVAGGLSGANVLTF
TRBJ2-5	-	TRBV7-6	-	TGTGCCAGCAGTTCAGCCCGGGGAGAGACCCAGTACTTC	CASSSARGETQYF
TRBJ1-5	-	TRBV30	-	TGTGCCTGGAGTGACGTTAGCAATCAGCCCCAGCATTTT	CAWSDVSNQPQHF
TRBJ2-5	-	TRBV5-1	-	TGCGCCAGCAGCTTGCCCAAGGAGACCCAGTACTTC	CASSLPKETQYF
TRBJ1-2	-	TRBV9	TRBD1	TGTGCCAGCAGCGTATTAGGGACAGGGGTCTATGGCTACACCTTC	CASSVLGTGVYGYTF
TRBJ1-2	-	TRBV15	-	TGTGCCACCAGCCCTCCCCTCGGAGGCTACACCTTC	CATSPPLGGYTF
TRBJ1-1	-	TRBV15	-	TGTGCCACCAGCAGAACTAAAGGAATAACTGAAGCTTTCTTT	CATSRTKGITEAFF
TRBJ1-5	-	TRBV5-1	TRBD1	TGCGCCAGCAGCTCCGGGACAGCTAATCAGCCCCAGCATTTT	CASSSGTANQPQHF
TRBJ2-1	-	TRBV5-4	-	TGTGCCAGCAGCTTGGGGCCCTCCGATGAGCAGTTCTTC	CASSLGPSDEQFF
TRBJ2-7	-	TRBV6-2/TRBV6-3	-	TGTGCCAGCAGTGGTTACGAGCAGTACTTC	CASSGYEQYF
TRBJ1-2	-	TRBV12-3/TRBV12-4	-	TGTGCCAGCAGTACCGTTGGGGATGGCTACACCTTC	CASSTVGDGYTF
TRBJ1-2	-	TRBV3-1	TRBD1	TGTGCCAGCAGTCAATTGCCTAGGGACAGCCGCTACACCTTC	CASSQLPRDSRYTF
TRBJ1-2	-	TRBV4-3	-	TGCGCCAGCAGCCAGGACAGTTTGGCTGGCTATGGCTACACCTTC	CASSQDSLAGYGYTF
TRBJ2-3	-	TRBV6-4	-	TGTGCCAGCAGTGCGACGGGAGATACGCAGTATTTT	CASSATGDTQYF
TRBJ1-5	-	TRBV12-3/TRBV12-4	-	TGTGCCAGCAGTTTAAGGGCGGGGCAGCTTCAGCCCCAGCATTTT	CASSLRAGQLQPQHF
TRBJ1-5	-	TRBV5-1	-	TGCGCCAGCAGCGGCGGACAGCCTAATCAGCCCCAGCATTTT	CASSGGQPNQPQHF
TRBJ2-4	-	TRBV15	TRBD1	TGTGCCACCAGCAGAGTCCCCGGGACAGGGGGACCCAACATTCAGTACTTC	CATSRVPGTGGPNIQYF
TRBJ2-4	-	TRBV20-1	-	TGCAGTGCCCCTTCCATTGGGGCCCCCAAAAACATTCAGTACTTC	CSAPSIGAPKNIQYF
TRBJ2-1	-	TRBV27	TRBD2	TGTGCCAGCAGTTTATCTAGCGGGAGGGGATCTGAGCAGTTCTTC	CASSLSSGRGSEQFF
TRBJ2-6	-	TRBV7-3	TRBD1	TGTGCCAGCAGCTTAGGCGACCTCCCGGGACAGGTCAACGTCCTGACTTTC	CASSLGDLPGQVNVLTF
TRBJ1-5	-	TRBV12-3/TRBV12-4	TRBD1	TGTGCCAGCAGTTCGGGGACAGGAGTCAATCAGCCCCAGCATTTT	CASSSGTGVNQPQHF
TRBJ1-5	-	TRBV18	-	TGTGCCAGCTCACCAACAGGGATTCAACAGCCCCAGCATTTT	CASSPTGIQQPQHF
TRBJ1-5	-	TRBV19	-	TGTGCCAGTAGTCATGACCGACCGGGGGGCAATCAGCCCCAGCATTTT	CASSHDRPGGNQPQHF
TRBJ2-5	-	TRBV29-1	-	TGCAGCGTTGAGCAGGGATCCCGGGAGACCCAGTACTTC	CSVEQGSRETQYF
TRBJ2-1	-	TRBV12-3/TRBV12-4	TRBD2	TGTGCCAGCAGCCTCCCCGGGACTAGCGTATCCAATGAGCAGTTCTTC	CASSLPGTSVSNEQFF
TRBJ2-4	-	TRBV29-1	-	TGCAGCGCCATTAGGGGCAGAGAAAACATTCAGTACTTC	CSAIRGRENIQYF
TRBJ2-5	-	TRBV30	-	TGTGCGGGTAGTAACGGCGGGAAGTTCCGGGAGACCCAGTACTTC	CAGSNGGKFRETQYF
TRBJ2-1	-	TRBV28	-	TGTGCCAGCACGGGGAATGAGCAGTTCTTC	CASTGNEQFF
TRBJ2-3	-	TRBV20-1	TRBD1	TGCAGTGCTAGTCCTCAAGGGGGACAGGGGCCCACAGATACGCAGTATTTT	CSASPQGGQGPTDTQYF
TRBJ2-6	-	TRBV2	TRBD1	TGTGCCAGCGGCCGGGACAGGGGGGCTGGGGCCAACGTCCTGACTTTC	CASGRDRGAGANVLTF
TRBJ2-3	-	TRBV12-3/TRBV12-4	TRBD2	TGTGCCAGCAGCCCCCGGACTAGCTTGACAGATACGCAGTATTTT	CASSPRTSLTDTQYF